This T cell receptor beta chain came from a study of blood T cell repertoires in COVID-19. Trimming shortened V by 1 base and J by 2 bases, and 5 bases separated the two germline ends. The germline gives CDR1 SGHTA, CDR2 FQGNSA. The length of the CDR3 is 13 residues. Sequencing used immunoSEQ multiplex PCR; TCRdb keeps in-frame clones, though not all of them. The sample shows 45,000 to 50,000 clones, approximately 87% of them seen only once. Sequenced sample: peripheral blood. This sequence originates from a human donor in a cohort sampled during active COVID-19. The chain links TRBV7-2 to TRBJ2-5; D remains ambiguous. The CDR3 nucleotides are TGTGCCAGCAGCTTAGACGGGCAAGAGACCCAGTACTTC. It encodes CASSLDGQETQYF.